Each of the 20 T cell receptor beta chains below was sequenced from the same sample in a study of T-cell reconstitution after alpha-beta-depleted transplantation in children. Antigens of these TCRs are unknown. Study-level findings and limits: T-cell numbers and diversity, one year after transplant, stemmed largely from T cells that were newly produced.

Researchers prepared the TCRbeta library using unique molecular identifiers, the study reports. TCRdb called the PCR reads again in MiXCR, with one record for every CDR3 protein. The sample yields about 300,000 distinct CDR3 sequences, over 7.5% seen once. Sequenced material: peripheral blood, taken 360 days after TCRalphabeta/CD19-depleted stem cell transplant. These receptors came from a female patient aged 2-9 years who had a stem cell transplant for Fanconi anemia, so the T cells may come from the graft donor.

Here the CDR3 reads CASSFFQGAKNIQYF. For the CDR3, the DNA is TGTGCCAGCAGCTTTTTTCAGGGTGCCAAAAACATTCAGTACTTC. The rearrangement uses TRBV7-2 and TRBJ2-4; TRBD1 is a possible D gene (5 bases). Per the germline V gene, CDR1 is SGHTA and CDR2 is FQGNSA. V gave up 3 bases and J gave up 1 base, with 10 bases separating them. The CDR3 sequence is 15 residues long.

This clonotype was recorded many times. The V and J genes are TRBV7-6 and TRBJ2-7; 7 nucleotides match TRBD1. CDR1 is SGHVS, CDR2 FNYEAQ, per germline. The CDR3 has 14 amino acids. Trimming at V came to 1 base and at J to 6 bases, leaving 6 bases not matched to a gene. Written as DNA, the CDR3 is TGTGCCAGCAGCTTAGTAACAGGGGTATCCGAGCAGTACTTC. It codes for CASSLVTGVSEQYF.

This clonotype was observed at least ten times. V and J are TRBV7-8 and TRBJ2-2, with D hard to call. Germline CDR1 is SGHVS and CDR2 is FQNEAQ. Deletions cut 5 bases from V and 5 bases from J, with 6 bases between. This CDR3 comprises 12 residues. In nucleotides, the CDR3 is TGTGCCAGCAGCAAAGGAACCGGGGAGCTGTTTTTT. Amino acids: CASSKGTGELFF.

CDR3 DNA: TGTGCCAGCAGTTACTCTAAGGGACTAGCGGGACAAGAGACCCAGTACTTC. This gives the protein CASSYSKGLAGQETQYF. J is TRBJ2-5 and V is TRBV6-2 or TRBV6-3; 13 nucleotides agree with TRBD2. This CDR3 region has 17 residues. V lost 0 bases and J lost 2; bases outside the gene matches: 3. CDR1 and CDR2 from the germline V gene are MNHEY and SVGEGT.

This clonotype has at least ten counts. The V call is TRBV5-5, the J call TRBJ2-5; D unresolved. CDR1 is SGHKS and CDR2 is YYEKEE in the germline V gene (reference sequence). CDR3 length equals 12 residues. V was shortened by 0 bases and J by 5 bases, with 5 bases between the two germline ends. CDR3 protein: CASSLGWETQYF. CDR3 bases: TGTGCCAGCAGCTTGGGCTGGGAGACCCAGTACTTC.

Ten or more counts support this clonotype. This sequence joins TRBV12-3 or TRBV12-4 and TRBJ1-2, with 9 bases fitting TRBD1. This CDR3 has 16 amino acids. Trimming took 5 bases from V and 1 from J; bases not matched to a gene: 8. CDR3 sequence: CASSTWTGARNYGYTF. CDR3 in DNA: TGTGCCAGCAGTACCTGGACAGGGGCGCGTAACTATGGCTACACCTTC.

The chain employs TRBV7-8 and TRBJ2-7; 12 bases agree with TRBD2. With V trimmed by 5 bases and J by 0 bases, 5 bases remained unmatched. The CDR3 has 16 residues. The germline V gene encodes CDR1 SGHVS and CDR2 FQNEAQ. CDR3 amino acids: CASSRGLAGLSYEQYF. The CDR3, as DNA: TGTGCCAGCAGCAGAGGACTAGCGGGGCTCTCCTACGAGCAGTACTTC.

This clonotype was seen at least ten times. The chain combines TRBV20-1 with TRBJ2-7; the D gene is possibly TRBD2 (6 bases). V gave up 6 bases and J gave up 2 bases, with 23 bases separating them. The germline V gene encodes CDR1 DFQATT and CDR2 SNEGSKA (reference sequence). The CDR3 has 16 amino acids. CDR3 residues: CSATGDTGLSTYEQYF. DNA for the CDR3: TGCAGTGCCACGGGAGATACGGGACTCTCTACCTACGAGCAGTACTTC.

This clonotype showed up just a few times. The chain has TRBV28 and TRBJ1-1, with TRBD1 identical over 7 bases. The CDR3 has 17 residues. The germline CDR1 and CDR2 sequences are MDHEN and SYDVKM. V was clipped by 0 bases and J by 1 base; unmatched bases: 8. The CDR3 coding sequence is TGTGCCAGCAGTTTATGGCCAGGGGGTGGGGAGAACACTGAAGCTTTCTTT. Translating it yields CASSLWPGGGENTEAFF. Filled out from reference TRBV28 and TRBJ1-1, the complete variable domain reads DVKVTQSSRYLVKRTGEKVFLECVQDMDHENMFWYRQDPGLGLRLIYFSYDVKMKEKGDIPEGYSVSREKKERFSLILESASTNQTSMYLCASSLWPGGGENTEAFFGQGTRLTVV.

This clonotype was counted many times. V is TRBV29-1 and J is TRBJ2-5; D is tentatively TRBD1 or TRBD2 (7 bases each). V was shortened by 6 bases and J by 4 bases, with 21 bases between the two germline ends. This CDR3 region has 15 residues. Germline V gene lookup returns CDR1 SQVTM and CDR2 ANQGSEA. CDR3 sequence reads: CSVLLYRGGGETQYF. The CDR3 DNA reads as TGCAGCGTACTACTCTACAGGGGAGGGGGAGAGACCCAGTACTTC. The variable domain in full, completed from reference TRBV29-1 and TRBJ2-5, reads SAVISQKPSRDICQRGTSLTIQCQVDSQVTMMFWYRQQPGQSLTLIATANQGSEATYESGFVIDKFPISRPNLTFSTLTVSNMSPEDSSIYLCSVLLYRGGGETQYFGPGTRLLVL.

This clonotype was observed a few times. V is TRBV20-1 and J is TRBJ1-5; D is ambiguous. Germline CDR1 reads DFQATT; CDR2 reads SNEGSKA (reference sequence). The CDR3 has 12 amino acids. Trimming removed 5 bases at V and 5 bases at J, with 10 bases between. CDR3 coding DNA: TGCAGTGCTGCACCATGGGATCAGCCCCAGCATTTT. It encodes CSAAPWDQPQHF.

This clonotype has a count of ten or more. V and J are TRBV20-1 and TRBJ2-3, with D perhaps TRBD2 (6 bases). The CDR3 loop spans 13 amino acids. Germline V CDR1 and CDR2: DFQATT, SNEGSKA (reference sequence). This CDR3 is CSGGPLVSDTQYF. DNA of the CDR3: TGCAGCGGAGGGCCCCTTGTATCAGATACGCAGTATTTT.

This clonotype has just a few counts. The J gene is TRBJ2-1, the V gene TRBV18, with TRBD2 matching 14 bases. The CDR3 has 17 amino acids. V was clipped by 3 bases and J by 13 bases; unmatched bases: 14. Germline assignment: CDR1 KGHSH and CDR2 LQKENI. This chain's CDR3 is CASSPLGRTSGGSFQFF. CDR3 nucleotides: TGTGCCAGCTCACCCCTGGGCAGGACTAGCGGGGGGTCCTTTCAGTTCTTC. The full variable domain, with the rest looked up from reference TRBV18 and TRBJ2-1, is NAGVMQNPRHLVRRRGQEARLRCSPMKGHSHVYWYRQLPEEGLKFMVYLQKENIIDESGMPKERFSAEFPKEGPSILRIQQVVRGDSAAYFCASSPLGRTSGGSFQFFGPGTRLTVL.

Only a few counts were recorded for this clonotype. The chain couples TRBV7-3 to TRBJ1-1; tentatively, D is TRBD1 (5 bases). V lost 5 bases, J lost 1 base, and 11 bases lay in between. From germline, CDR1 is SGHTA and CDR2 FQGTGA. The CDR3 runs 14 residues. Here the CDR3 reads CASSPGHENTEAFF. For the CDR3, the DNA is TGTGCCAGCAGCCCCGGACACGAGAACACTGAAGCTTTCTTT.

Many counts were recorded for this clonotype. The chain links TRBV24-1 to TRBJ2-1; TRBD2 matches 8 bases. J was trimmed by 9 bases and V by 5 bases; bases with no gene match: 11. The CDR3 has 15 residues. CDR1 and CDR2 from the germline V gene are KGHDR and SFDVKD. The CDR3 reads CATSVERGTNIEQFF. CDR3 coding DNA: TGTGCCACCAGTGTGGAGCGGGGGACGAATATTGAGCAGTTCTTC.

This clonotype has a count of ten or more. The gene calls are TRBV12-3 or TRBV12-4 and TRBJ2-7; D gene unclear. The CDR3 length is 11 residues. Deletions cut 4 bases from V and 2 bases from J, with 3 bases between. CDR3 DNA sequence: TGTGCCAGCAGTTCAACCTACGAGCAGTACTTC. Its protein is CASSSTYEQYF.

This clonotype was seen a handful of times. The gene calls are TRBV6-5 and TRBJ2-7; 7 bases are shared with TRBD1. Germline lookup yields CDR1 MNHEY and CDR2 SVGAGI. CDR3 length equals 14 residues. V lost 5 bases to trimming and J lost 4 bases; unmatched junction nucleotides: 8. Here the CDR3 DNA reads TGTGCCAGCAGTACCCTAGGGGGCGGTTACGAGCAGTACTTC. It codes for CASSTLGGGYEQYF.

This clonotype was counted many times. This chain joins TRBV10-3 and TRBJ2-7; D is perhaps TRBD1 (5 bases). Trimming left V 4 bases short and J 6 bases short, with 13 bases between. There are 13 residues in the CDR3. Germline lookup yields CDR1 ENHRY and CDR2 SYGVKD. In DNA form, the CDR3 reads TGTGCCATCAGTGTCTCGACAGCTTCCGAGCAGTACTTC. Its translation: CAISVSTASEQYF.

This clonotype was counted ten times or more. The CDR3 region has the DNA TGTGCCAGCAGCTCCCCAGGGGGCTCCGGGGAGCTGTTTTTT. Translating gives CASSSPGGSGELFF. The rearrangement links TRBV11-2 to TRBJ2-2; 8 bases line up with TRBD1. CDR3 length: 14 amino acids. V shed 4 bases, J shed 6 bases, and the junction held 4 bases outside the gene matches. Germline V gene sequence: CDR1 SGHAT, CDR2 FQNNGV. The whole variable domain, remainder taken from reference TRBV11-2 and TRBJ2-2, is EAGVAQSPRYKIIEKRQSVAFWCNPISGHATLYWYQQILGQGPKLLIQFQNNGVVDDSQLPKDRFSAERLKGVDSTLKIQPAKLEDSAVYLCASSSPGGSGELFFGEGSRLTVL.

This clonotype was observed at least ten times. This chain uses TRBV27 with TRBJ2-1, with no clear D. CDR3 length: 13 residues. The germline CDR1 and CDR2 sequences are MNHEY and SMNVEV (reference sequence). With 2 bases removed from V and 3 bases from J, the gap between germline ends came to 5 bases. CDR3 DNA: TGTGCCAGCAGTTTAAACGTCTACAATGAGCAGTTCTTC. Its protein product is CASSLNVYNEQFF.